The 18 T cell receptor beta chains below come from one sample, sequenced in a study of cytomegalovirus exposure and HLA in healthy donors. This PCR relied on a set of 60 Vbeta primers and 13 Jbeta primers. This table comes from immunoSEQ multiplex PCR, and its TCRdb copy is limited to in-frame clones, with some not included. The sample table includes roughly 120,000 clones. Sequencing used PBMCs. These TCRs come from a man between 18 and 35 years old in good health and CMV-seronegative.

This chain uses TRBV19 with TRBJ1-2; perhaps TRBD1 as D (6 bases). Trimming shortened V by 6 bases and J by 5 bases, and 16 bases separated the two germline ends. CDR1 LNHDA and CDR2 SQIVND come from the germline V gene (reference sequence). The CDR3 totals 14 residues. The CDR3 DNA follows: TGTGCCAGTAGAACCCTAGGACAGTTTTATGGCTACACCTTC. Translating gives CASRTLGQFYGYTF.

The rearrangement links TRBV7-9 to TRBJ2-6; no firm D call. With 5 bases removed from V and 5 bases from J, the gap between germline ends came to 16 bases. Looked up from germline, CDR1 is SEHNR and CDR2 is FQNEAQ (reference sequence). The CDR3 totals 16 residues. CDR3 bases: TGTGCCAGCAGCGAGGATTCGACCTGGCGGGCCAACGTCCTGACTTTC. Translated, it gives CASSEDSTWRANVLTF.

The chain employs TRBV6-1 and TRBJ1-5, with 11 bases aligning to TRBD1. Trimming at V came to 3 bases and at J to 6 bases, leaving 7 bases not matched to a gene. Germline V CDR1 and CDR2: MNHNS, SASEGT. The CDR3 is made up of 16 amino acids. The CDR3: CASSDLGQGAGQPQHF. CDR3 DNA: TGTGCCAGCAGTGACCTTGGACAGGGGGCCGGTCAGCCCCAGCATTTT.

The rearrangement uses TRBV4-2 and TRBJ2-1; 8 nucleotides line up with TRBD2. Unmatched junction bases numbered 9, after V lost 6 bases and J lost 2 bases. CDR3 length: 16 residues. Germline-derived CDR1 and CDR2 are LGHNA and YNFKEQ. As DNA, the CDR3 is TGTGCCAGCAGAGAAGCCTCGGGGGGGGCCTACAATGAGCAGTTCTTC. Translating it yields CASREASGGAYNEQFF.

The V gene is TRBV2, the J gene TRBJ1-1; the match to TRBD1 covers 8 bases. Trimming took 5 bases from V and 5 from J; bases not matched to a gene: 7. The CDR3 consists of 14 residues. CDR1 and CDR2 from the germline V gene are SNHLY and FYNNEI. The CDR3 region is CASSSQGALTEAFF. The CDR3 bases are TGTGCCAGCAGTAGCCAGGGGGCCCTAACTGAAGCTTTCTTT.

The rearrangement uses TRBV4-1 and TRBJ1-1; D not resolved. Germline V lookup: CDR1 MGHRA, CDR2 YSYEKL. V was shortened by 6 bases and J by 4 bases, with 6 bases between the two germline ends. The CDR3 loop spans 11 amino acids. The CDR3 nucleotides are TGCGCCAGCAGAATCGGCACTGAAGCTTTCTTT. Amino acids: CASRIGTEAFF.

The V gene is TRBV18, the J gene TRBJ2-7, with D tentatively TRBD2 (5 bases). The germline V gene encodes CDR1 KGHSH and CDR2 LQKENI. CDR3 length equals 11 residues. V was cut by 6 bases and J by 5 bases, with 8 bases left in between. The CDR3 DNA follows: TGTGCCAGCTCCGAGCGGAACGAGCAGTACTTC. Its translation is CASSERNEQYF.

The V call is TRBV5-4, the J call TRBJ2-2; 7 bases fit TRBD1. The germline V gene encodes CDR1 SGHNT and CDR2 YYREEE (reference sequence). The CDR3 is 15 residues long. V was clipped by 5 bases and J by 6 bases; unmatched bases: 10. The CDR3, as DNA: TGTGCCAGCAGTTACGACAGGGTGACGGCCGGGGAGCTGTTTTTT. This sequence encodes CASSYDRVTAGELFF.

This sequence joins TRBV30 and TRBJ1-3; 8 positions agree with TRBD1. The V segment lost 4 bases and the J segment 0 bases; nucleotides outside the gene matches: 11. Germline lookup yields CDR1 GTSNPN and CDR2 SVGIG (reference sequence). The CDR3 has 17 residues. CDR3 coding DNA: TGTGCCTGGACCTCGGGACAGGTACACTTCTCTGGAAACACCATATATTTT. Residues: CAWTSGQVHFSGNTIYF. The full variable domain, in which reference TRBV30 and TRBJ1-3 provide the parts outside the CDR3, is SQTIHQWPATLVQPVGSPLSLECTVEGTSNPNLYWYRQAAGRGLQLLFYSVGIGQISSEVPQNLSASRPQDRQFILSSKKLLLSDSGFYLCAWTSGQVHFSGNTIYFGEGSWLTVV.

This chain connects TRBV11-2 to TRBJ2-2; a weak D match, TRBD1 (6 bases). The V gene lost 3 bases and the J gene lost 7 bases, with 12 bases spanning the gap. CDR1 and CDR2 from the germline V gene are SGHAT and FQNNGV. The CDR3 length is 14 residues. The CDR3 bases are TGTGCCAGCAGCTTCAGGGGAGCTGGCGGGGAGCTGTTTTTT. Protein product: CASSFRGAGGELFF.

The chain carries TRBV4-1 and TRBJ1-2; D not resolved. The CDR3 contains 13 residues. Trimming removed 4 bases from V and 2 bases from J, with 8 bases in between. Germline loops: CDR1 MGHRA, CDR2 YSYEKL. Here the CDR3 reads CASSPVVNYGYTF. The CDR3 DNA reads TGCGCCAGCAGCCCCGTCGTGAACTATGGCTACACCTTC.

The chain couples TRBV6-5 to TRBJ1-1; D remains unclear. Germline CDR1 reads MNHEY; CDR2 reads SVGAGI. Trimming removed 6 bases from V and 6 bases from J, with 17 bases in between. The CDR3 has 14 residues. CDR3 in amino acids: CASRSLNAGAEAFF. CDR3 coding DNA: TGTGCCAGCAGGAGCCTCAATGCAGGCGCTGAAGCTTTCTTT.

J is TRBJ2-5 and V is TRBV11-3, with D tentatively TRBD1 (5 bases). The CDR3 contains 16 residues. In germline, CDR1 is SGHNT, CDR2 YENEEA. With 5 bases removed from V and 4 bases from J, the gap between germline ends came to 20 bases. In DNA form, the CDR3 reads TGTGCCAGCAGCCCCTCCACGATGGAAAGGGGAGAGACCCAGTACTTC. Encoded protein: CASSPSTMERGETQYF.

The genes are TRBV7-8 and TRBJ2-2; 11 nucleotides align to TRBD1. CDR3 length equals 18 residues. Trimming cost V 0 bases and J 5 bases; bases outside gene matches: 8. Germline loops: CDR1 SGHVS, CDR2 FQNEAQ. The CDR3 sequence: CASSLAGTGGSRTGELFF. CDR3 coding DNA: TGTGCCAGCAGCTTAGCGGGGACAGGGGGTTCCAGGACCGGGGAGCTGTTTTTT.

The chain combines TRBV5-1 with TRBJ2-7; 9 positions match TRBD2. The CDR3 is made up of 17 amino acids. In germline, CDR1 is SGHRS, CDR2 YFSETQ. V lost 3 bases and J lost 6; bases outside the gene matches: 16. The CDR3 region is CASSSLGWSGGLGEQYF. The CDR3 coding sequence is TGCGCCAGCAGCTCCCTCGGGTGGAGCGGGGGGCTGGGCGAGCAGTACTTC.

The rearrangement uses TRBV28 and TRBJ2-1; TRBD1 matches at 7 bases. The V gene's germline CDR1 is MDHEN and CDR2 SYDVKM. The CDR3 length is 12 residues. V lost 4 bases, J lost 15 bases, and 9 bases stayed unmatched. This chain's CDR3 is CASSSTGSLTFF. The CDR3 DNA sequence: TGTGCCAGCAGTTCGACAGGGAGTCTAACGTTCTTC.

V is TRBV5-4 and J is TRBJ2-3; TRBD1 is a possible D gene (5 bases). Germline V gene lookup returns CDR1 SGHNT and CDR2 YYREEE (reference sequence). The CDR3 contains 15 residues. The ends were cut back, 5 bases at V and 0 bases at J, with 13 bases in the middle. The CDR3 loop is CASRRRQSSTDTQYF. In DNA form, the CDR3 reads TGTGCCAGCAGGCGACGACAGTCTAGCACAGATACGCAGTATTTT.

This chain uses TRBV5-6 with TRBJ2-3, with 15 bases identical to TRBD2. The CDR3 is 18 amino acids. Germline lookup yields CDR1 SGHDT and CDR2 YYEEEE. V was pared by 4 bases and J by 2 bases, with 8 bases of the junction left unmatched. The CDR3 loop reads CASSPGLAGGFNTDTQYF. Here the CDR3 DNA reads TGTGCCAGCAGCCCCGGACTAGCGGGGGGGTTTAACACAGATACGCAGTATTTT.